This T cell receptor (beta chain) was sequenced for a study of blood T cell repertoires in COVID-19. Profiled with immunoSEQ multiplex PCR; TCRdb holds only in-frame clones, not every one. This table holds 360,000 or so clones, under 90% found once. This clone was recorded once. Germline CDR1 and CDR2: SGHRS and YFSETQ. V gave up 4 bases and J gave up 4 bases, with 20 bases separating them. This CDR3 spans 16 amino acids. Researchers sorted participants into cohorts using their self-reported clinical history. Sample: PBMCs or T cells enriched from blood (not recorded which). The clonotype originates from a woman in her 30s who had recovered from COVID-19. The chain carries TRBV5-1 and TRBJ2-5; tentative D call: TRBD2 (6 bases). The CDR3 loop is CASSVGGTVRGETQYF. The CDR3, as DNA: TGCGCCAGCAGCGTAGGCGGGACCGTTCGGGGAGAGACCCAGTACTTC.